This T cell receptor (beta chain) is drawn from a study of tumor and adjacent non-tumor tissue in lung cancer. No cell sorting was done before RNA was extracted from the tissue. More than 3 cm separated this lung sample from the edge of the tumor. TCRbeta libraries were built with three rounds of nested PCR, modified from ARM-PCR. TCRdb ran MiXCR on the multiplex PCR reads and lists one entry per CDR3 protein. The table shows 80,000 or so distinct CDR3 sequences, with 80% to 90% occurring only once. The CDR3 totals 12 residues. CDR1 MNHEY and CDR2 SVGAGI come from the germline V gene. The V gene is TRBV6-5, the J gene TRBJ2-3; D is possibly TRBD1 (5 bases). The end of the DNA is better explained by TRBJ1-5, so the J call may be wrong. Material: distant non-tumor lung tissue. This receptor was obtained from a man aged 60 to 75 with non-small cell lung cancer. The CDR3 nucleotides read TGTGCCAGCAGCACAGGCATAGATACGCAGCATTTT. Translating gives CASSTGIDTQHF.